This entry lists 9 T cell receptor beta chains sequenced from one sample in a study of blood T cell repertoires in COVID-19. Profiled with immunoSEQ multiplex PCR; TCRdb holds only in-frame clones, not every one. The table has 300,000 to 350,000 clones, over 70% seen once. Sample: peripheral blood. Receptors originate from a woman aged 45-59 years with COVID-19, enrolled during active disease.

The chain joins TRBV19 to TRBJ2-7; D is uncertain. From germline, CDR1 is LNHDA and CDR2 SQIVND (reference sequence). This CDR3 region has 15 residues. The V gene lost 5 bases and the J gene lost 0 bases, with 14 bases spanning the gap. The CDR3 coding sequence is TGTGCCAGTAGTTTTACCCTATCATTCTCCTACGAGCAGTACTTC. Its protein is CASSFTLSFSYEQYF. The entire variable domain, with the rest obtained from reference TRBV19 and TRBJ2-7, is as follows: DGGITQSPKYLFRKEGQNVTLSCEQNLNHDAMYWYRQDPGQGLRLIYYSQIVNDFQKGDIAEGYSVSREKKESFPLTVTSAQKNPTAFYLCASSFTLSFSYEQYFGPGTRLTVT.

The chain couples TRBV4-2 to TRBJ2-1; 10 bases line up with TRBD2. Germline CDR1 is LGHNA and CDR2 is YNFKEQ. Germline trimming cut 3 bases from V and 3 bases from J; bases unmatched to any gene: 8. CDR3 length equals 17 residues. CDR3 protein: CASSQYTGTSVYNEQFF. CDR3 sequence (DNA): TGTGCCAGCAGCCAGTACACCGGGACTAGCGTCTACAATGAGCAGTTCTTC.

The rearrangement joins TRBV5-1 to TRBJ2-1; 7 bases fit TRBD2. V gave up 0 bases and J gave up 10 bases; unmatched junction bases: 10. CDR3 size: 15 residues. CDR1 SGHRS and CDR2 YFSETQ come from the germline V gene. CDR3 residues: CASSLEASGIEEQFF. DNA for the CDR3: TGCGCCAGCAGCTTGGAAGCTAGCGGTATCGAAGAGCAGTTCTTC.

The V gene is TRBV29-1, the J gene TRBJ2-1, with a tentative D call TRBD2 (6 bases). The CDR3 length is 15 residues. Germline CDR1 is SQVTM and CDR2 is ANQGSEA. V was shortened by 7 bases and J by 0 bases, with 16 bases between the two germline ends. CDR3 loop: CSGYHSGSSYNEQFF. The CDR3 DNA sequence: TGCAGCGGATACCATAGCGGAAGCTCCTACAATGAGCAGTTCTTC.

This clone was seen just once. Here the CDR3 reads CASSTDTIPLNTEAFF. The CDR3 nucleotides are TGCGCCAGCAGCACAGACACCATCCCCCTGAACACTGAAGCTTTCTTT. The J gene is TRBJ1-1, the V gene TRBV5-1; the D is unclear. The V and J ends lost 4 bases and 0 bases respectively, with 16 bases between them. CDR3 length equals 16 residues. Germline V lookup: CDR1 SGHRS, CDR2 YFSETQ.

The CDR3 protein is CATSRGGQSVPGELFF. CDR3 coding DNA: TGTGCCACCAGCAGAGGTGGACAGAGTGTCCCCGGGGAGCTGTTTTTT. The gene calls are TRBV15 and TRBJ2-2; a possible D gene is TRBD1 (6 bases). The CDR3 is 16 amino acids. In germline, CDR1 is LNHNV, CDR2 YYDKDF (reference sequence). V shed 1 base and J shed 6 bases, with 15 bases lying between them.

In nucleotides, the CDR3 is TGTGCCAGCAGTCCTAGGAACACTGAAGCTTTCTTT. It codes for CASSPRNTEAFF. The V gene is TRBV12-3 or TRBV12-4, the J gene TRBJ1-1; D gene ambiguous. Deletions cut 5 bases from V and 1 base from J, with 5 bases between. The CDR3 extends over 12 amino acids.

The rearrangement joins TRBV5-1 to TRBJ2-7; possible D gene TRBD1, 6 bases. The CDR3 extends over 15 amino acids. V dropped 0 bases and J dropped 5 bases, with 15 bases sitting between them. CDR1 SGHRS and CDR2 YFSETQ come from the germline V gene. CDR3 amino acids: CASSLAGADNDEQYF. The CDR3 nucleotides are TGCGCCAGCAGCTTGGCAGGGGCGGACAATGACGAGCAGTACTTC.

The genes are TRBV12-3 or TRBV12-4 and TRBJ1-2; TRBD1 might be the D (5 bases). There are 13 residues in the CDR3. Trimming pared 4 bases from V and 5 bases from J, leaving 11 bases between. The CDR3: CASSSYRQYGYTF. As DNA, the CDR3 is TGTGCCAGCAGTTCTTATAGACAGTATGGCTACACCTTC.